This is a list of T cell receptor beta chains from one sample in a study of cytomegalovirus exposure and HLA in healthy donors. Some clones are missing from TCRdb's copy, which holds only in-frame ones; the method was immunoSEQ multiplex PCR. The repertoire consists of approximately 61,000 clones, with 70% to 80% occurring once and the leading ten covering 7.8%. The source material was PBMCs. The origin of the receptors is a man between 18 and 35 years old in good health and CMV-seropositive. Each CDR3 is given with its conserved first and last residue. The order of the fields is J gene, V gene, D gene, clone size, CDR3 DNA, CDR3 protein. D genes are given only for firm matches. Not every row has a clone size; where given, it reads once, few, many or a size class.

j_call: TRBJ1-6; v_call: TRBV15; d_call: NA; clone_size: NA; cdr3_nt: TGTGCCACCAGCAGAGACGGTTATAATTCACCCCTCCACTTT; cdr3_aa: CATSRDGYNSPLHF
j_call: TRBJ1-2; v_call: TRBV29-1; d_call: NA; clone_size: NA; cdr3_nt: TGCAGCGTTGAAGCCACAGGGATCCGGAGCTATGGCTACACCTTC; cdr3_aa: CSVEATGIRSYGYTF
j_call: TRBJ2-1; v_call: TRBV19; d_call: NA; clone_size: NA; cdr3_nt: TGTGCCAGTAGTAAGGACTACAACAATGAGCAGTTCTTC; cdr3_aa: CASSKDYNNEQFF
j_call: TRBJ1-1; v_call: TRBV14; d_call: NA; clone_size: NA; cdr3_nt: TGTGCCAGCAGCCCCTCTCGACAATACAACACTGAAGCTTTCTTT; cdr3_aa: CASSPSRQYNTEAFF
j_call: TRBJ2-7; v_call: TRBV6-1; d_call: NA; clone_size: NA; cdr3_nt: TGTGCCAGCAGTGAATCGCTATACGAGCAGTACTTC; cdr3_aa: CASSESLYEQYF
j_call: TRBJ2-5; v_call: TRBV2; d_call: TRBD2; clone_size: NA; cdr3_nt: TGTGCCAGCAGTGAAGGGGGGGGTCTTGAGACCCAGTACTTC; cdr3_aa: CASSEGGGLETQYF
j_call: TRBJ2-2; v_call: TRBV30; d_call: TRBD1; clone_size: few; cdr3_nt: TGTGCCTGGAGCAAGCTGACAGGGCACACCGGGGAGCTGTTTTTT; cdr3_aa: CAWSKLTGHTGELFF
j_call: TRBJ2-1; v_call: TRBV5-4; d_call: NA; clone_size: few; cdr3_nt: TGTGCCAGCAGCCAAGGTCCACCTAGGGGCAATGAGCAGTTCTTC; cdr3_aa: CASSQGPPRGNEQFF
j_call: TRBJ2-2; v_call: TRBV14; d_call: TRBD2; clone_size: NA; cdr3_nt: TGTGCCAGCAGCCAACGACTAGCGGGGAACACCGGGGAGCTGTTTTTT; cdr3_aa: CASSQRLAGNTGELFF
j_call: TRBJ2-7; v_call: TRBV7-6; d_call: TRBD2; clone_size: NA; cdr3_nt: TGTGCCACACATCCGGGAGCGGGAGGTAGCGAGCAGTACTTC; cdr3_aa: CATHPGAGGSEQYF
j_call: TRBJ1-2; v_call: TRBV14; d_call: TRBD1; clone_size: NA; cdr3_nt: TGTGCCAGCAGCCAAGAAGCCAGGGGGCGACGGAACTATGGCTACACCTTC; cdr3_aa: CASSQEARGRRNYGYTF
j_call: TRBJ2-7; v_call: TRBV2; d_call: TRBD2; clone_size: NA; cdr3_nt: TGTGCCAGCAGTAAGGGACTAGCGGGAGCTGACGAGCAGTACTTC; cdr3_aa: CASSKGLAGADEQYF
j_call: TRBJ2-1; v_call: TRBV2; d_call: TRBD2; clone_size: NA; cdr3_nt: TGTGCCAGCAGCCACAGACTAGCGGGGACCTACAATGAGCAGTTCTTC; cdr3_aa: CASSHRLAGTYNEQFF
j_call: TRBJ1-2; v_call: TRBV30; d_call: NA; clone_size: NA; cdr3_nt: TGTGCCTGGAGTCAGCAGGCAAACTATGGCTACACCTTC; cdr3_aa: CAWSQQANYGYTF
j_call: TRBJ2-5; v_call: TRBV7-2; d_call: TRBD2; clone_size: NA; cdr3_nt: TGTGCCAGCAGCTTAGTCCCAGCGGGGGGCCAAGAGACCCAGTACTTC; cdr3_aa: CASSLVPAGGQETQYF
j_call: TRBJ1-5; v_call: TRBV9; d_call: NA; clone_size: NA; cdr3_nt: TGTGCCAGCAGCGTAGACGGGGTCGCCAATCAGCCCCAGCATTTT; cdr3_aa: CASSVDGVANQPQHF